The rows below give T cell receptor beta chains drawn from one sample of a study of shared clonotypes between healthy human individuals. Clones were sequenced by immunoSEQ multiplex PCR, and TCRdb holds only the in-frame ones, with some missing. There are more than 1,200,000 clones in the sample; around 98.5% occur only once, and under 0.45% lies in the top ten. Sequencing was done on a sample of naive CD4+ T cells sorted from blood. The receptors shown here come from a young man in good health. CDR3s include the opening cysteine and the closing phenylalanine or tryptophan. For some rows the clone size is stated as once, few or many, or as a class when expanded; others skip it.

>TRBV2|TRBJ2-5|-
CASTSKTGLAEVETQYF
>TRBV20-1|TRBJ2-7|-
CSASNFEQYF
>TRBV18|TRBJ2-5|-
CASSSNRVLKETQYF
>TRBV9|TRBJ1-1|-
CASSRRQGSATEAFF
>TRBV18|TRBJ1-4|-
CASSPLGVGEKLFF
>TRBV11-2|TRBJ2-5|-
CASSLGPSGRETQYF
>TRBV11-2|TRBJ1-1|-
CASSPRRGDMNTEAFF
>TRBV19|TRBJ2-1|-
CASKPQRGTYNEQFF
>TRBV5-4|TRBJ2-1|-
CASRYSIGTGGINEQFF
>TRBV7-6|TRBJ1-1|-
CASSRTKNTEAFF
>TRBV6-5|TRBJ2-2|-
CASSPGRLNTGELFF
>TRBV6-5|TRBJ1-1|-
CASSYFQRNTEAFF
>TRBV10-3|TRBJ2-7|-
CAISEATGGPYEQYF
>TRBV7-2|TRBJ2-2|once
CASSLVRNVGGELFF
>TRBV7-9|TRBJ1-5|-
CASNSRDSNQPQHF
>TRBV28|TRBJ2-4|-
CASREEGSVDF
>TRBV2|TRBJ2-1|-
CASSDFSLEQFF
>TRBV28|TRBJ2-7|-
CASSLGTFYEQYF
>TRBV2|TRBJ2-3|-
CASSQIGWDRTRDTQYF
>TRBV6-1|TRBJ2-7|-
CASSEVVDRAYEQYF
>TRBV30|TRBJ2-4|-
CAWSPDGLVKNIQYF
>TRBV5-1|TRBJ2-5|-
CASSLSTAVQETQYF
>TRBV5-1|TRBJ2-2|-
CASSIAGSDTGELFF
>TRBV7-9|TRBJ1-5|-
CASSLGTDIEPQHF
>TRBV14|TRBJ1-1|-
CASSRLGRPNTEAFF
>TRBV25-1|TRBJ1-1|-
CASSEGVRKAFF
>TRBV10-1|TRBJ2-3|-
CASSESGRTDTQYF
>TRBV5-4|TRBJ2-7|-
CASSQDRLAEKF
>TRBV5-1|TRBJ2-3|-
CASSLGSGSSDTQYF
>TRBV18|TRBJ2-7|-
CASSKPKPGTSGSRTYEQYF
>TRBV7-9|TRBJ2-7|-
CASSRSREQYF
>TRBV6-1|TRBJ2-5|once
CASSDPEETQYF